The rows below give T cell receptor beta chains drawn from one sample of a study of metastatic and nonmetastatic thyroid tumors. MiXCR reprocessed the PCR reads for TCRdb. The sample lists about 82,000 clones; under 15% were seen once. Sequencing was done on a sample of tumor tissue. These TCRs come from a female donor with papillary thyroid cancer or a benign thyroid nodule (not recorded which). Some clones in this sample may be carry-over from other donors' samples. The CDR3 runs from the conserved cysteine through the conserved F or W. The order of the fields is V gene, D gene, clone size, J gene, CDR3 protein, CDR3 DNA. A D gene is named only where the DNA matches it firmly. The size of a clone is reported for some rows only, either as once, few or many, or as a class for expanded clones.

>TRBV6-1|.|.|TRBJ1-5
CASTEGQRNQPQHF
TGTGCCAGCACCGAAGGACAGCGAAATCAGCCCCAGCATTTT
>TRBV18|.|few|TRBJ1-4
CASTPQAGGGEKLFF
TGTGCCAGCACACCCCAAGCAGGCGGGGGGGAAAAACTGTTTTTT
>TRBV20-1|.|.|TRBJ2-3
CSARLTPGYRDTDTQYF
TGCAGTGCTAGACTTACCCCAGGGTACCGGGACACAGATACGCAGTATTTT
>TRBV2|.|many|TRBJ1-6
CASSPGSSYNSPLHF
TGTGCCAGCAGTCCGGGGAGCTCCTATAATTCACCCCTCCACTTT
>TRBV19|.|.|TRBJ1-2
CASTELDRTGYTF
TGTGCCAGTACAGAGCTTGACAGGACCGGCTACACATTC
>TRBV7-9|TRBD2|many|TRBJ2-2
CASSLGLAGTGELFF
TGTGCCAGCAGCTTAGGACTAGCGGGCACCGGGGAGCTGTTTTTT
>TRBV5-1|.|many|TRBJ2-3
CASSTRDVRHTQYF
TGCGCCAGCAGCACAAGGGACGTTCGCCATACGCAGTATTTT
>TRBV19|.|many|TRBJ1-4
CASSRWGRNEKLFF
TGTGCCAGTAGTCGGTGGGGGAGGAATGAAAAACTGTTTTTT
>TRBV28|.|many|TRBJ1-3
CASSSSPLGDSGNTIYF
TGTGCCAGCAGTTCATCTCCGCTGGGGGACTCTGGAAACACCATATATTTT
>TRBV24-1|.|many|TRBJ1-2
CATSRGRGRGYTF
TGTGCCACCAGTCGTGGACGGGGACGTGGCTACACCTTC
>TRBV25-1|TRBD1|many|TRBJ1-4
CASSEWTGTEKLFF
TGTGCCAGCAGTGAATGGACAGGGACGGAAAAACTGTTTTTT
>TRBV7-6|TRBD1|.|TRBJ2-6
CASSLEGQGISGANVLTF
TGTGCCAGCAGCTTAGAAGGACAGGGGATCTCTGGGGCCAACGTCCTGACTTTC
>TRBV12-3/TRBV12-4|TRBD1|many|TRBJ1-4
CASSSLWDSTRRGDEKLFF
TGTGCCAGCAGTTCGCTCTGGGACAGCACGCGGAGGGGGGATGAAAAACTGTTTTTT
>TRBV6-2/TRBV6-3|.|many|TRBJ2-2
CAIAEGGDTGELFF
TGTGCCATAGCCGAGGGGGGGGACACCGGGGAGCTGTTTTTT
>TRBV5-1|.|many|TRBJ2-1
CATTPGVGNEQFF
TGCGCCACCACCCCCGGGGTGGGCAATGAGCAGTTCTTC
>TRBV6-1|TRBD2|many|TRBJ2-7
CASRDNSGTSYEQYF
TGTGCCAGCAGAGACAATAGCGGGACCTCCTACGAGCAGTACTTC
>TRBV3-1|.|many|TRBJ1-6
CASSQDGRANSPLHF
TGTGCCAGCAGCCAAGATGGAAGGGCCAATTCACCCCTCCACTTT
>TRBV5-6|.|many|TRBJ1-5
CASSLGRAFQPQHF
TGTGCCAGCAGCTTGGGCAGAGCCTTTCAGCCCCAGCATTTT
>TRBV29-1|TRBD2|.|TRBJ2-1
CISRPGGLGGEQFF
TGCATCTCCCGACCGGGAGGCCTTGGGGGTGAGCAGTTCTTC
>TRBV18|TRBD2|few|TRBJ2-5
CASSPFAGDETQYF
TGTGCCAGCTCACCTTTTGCGGGGGACGAGACCCAGTACTTC
>TRBV18|.|many|TRBJ1-1
CASSPSGNTEAFF
TGTGCCAGCTCACCTAGTGGAAACACTGAAGCTTTCTTT
>TRBV28|.|many|TRBJ2-7
CASSLFGYEQYF
TGTGCCAGCAGTTTATTCGGTTACGAGCAGTACTTC
>TRBV7-2|.|many|TRBJ1-5
CASSAGSQPQHF
TGTGCCAGCAGCGCAGGGAGTCAGCCCCAGCATTTT
>TRBV6-6|TRBD2|many|TRBJ2-5
CASSYGGGTETQYF
TGTGCCAGCAGTTACGGCGGGGGGACAGAGACCCAGTACTTC
>TRBV7-2|.|many|TRBJ1-5
CASSRGPLEPQHF
TGTGCCAGCTCCCGGGGGCCCCTTGAGCCCCAGCATTTT
>TRBV12-3/TRBV12-4|.|many|TRBJ2-7
CASIWAPIGRICRSYEQYF
TGTGCCAGCATTTGGGCCCCCATTGGGAGAATCTGTCGATCCTACGAGCAGTACTTC
>TRBV6-1|.|few|TRBJ2-1
CASSADFYEQFF
TGTGCCAGCAGTGCGGACTTTTATGAGCAGTTCTTC
>TRBV28|.|many|TRBJ1-1
CASSLPYRPNTEAFF
TGTGCCAGCAGTTTACCGTACCGGCCGAACACTGAAGCTTTCTTT
>TRBV11-2|TRBD1|many|TRBJ1-5
CASSPGGQGARQPQHF
TGTGCCAGCAGCCCAGGGGGACAGGGGGCAAGACAGCCCCAGCATTTT
>TRBV7-9|.|many|TRBJ2-3
CASSFWREPTDTQYF
TGTGCCAGCAGCTTCTGGCGCGAGCCCACAGATACGCAGTATTTT
>TRBV4-1|.|.|TRBJ1-1
CASSQGTDLNTEAFF
TGCGCCAGCAGCCAAGGGACAGATCTGAACACTGAAGCTTTCTTT
>TRBV20-1|TRBD2|many|TRBJ2-2
CSAASGSGAGELFF
TGCAGTGCCGCAAGCGGGAGTGGGGCCGGGGAGCTGTTTTTT
>TRBV6-1|TRBD1|many|TRBJ2-1
CASSDPGQVSYNEQFF
TGTGCCAGCAGTGATCCGGGACAGGTCTCCTACAATGAGCAGTTCTTC
>TRBV3-1|TRBD1|many|TRBJ1-6
CASTPQGANSPLHF
TGTGCCAGCACCCCACAGGGGGCTAATTCACCCCTCCACTTT
>TRBV3-1|.|many|TRBJ2-7
CASSQGTSEQYF
TGTGCCAGCAGCCAGGGTACCTCCGAGCAGTACTTC